The rows below give T cell receptor beta chains drawn from one sample of a study of T cells in Graves' hyperthyroidism and ophthalmopathy. MiXCR, run by TCRdb on the multiplex PCR reads, gives a single entry per CDR3 protein. Of 500,000 or so distinct CDR3 sequences in the sample, over 15% were seen once. The sample taken for sequencing was blood. The receptor set was obtained from a woman younger than 35 with Graves' ophthalmopathy. Both conserved end residues are part of each CDR3. D genes are given only for firm matches. Only some rows state a clone size, as once, few, many or a class for expanded clones.

few,.,TRBJ2-1,TRBV7-9,TGTGCCAGCAGCCCCCTAGAGGAGCAGTTCTTC,CASSPLEEQFF
many,.,TRBJ1-2,TRBV3-1,TGTGCCAGCAGCCATCTACTCGGGACTTTGGGAGGCTACACCTTC,CASSHLLGTLGGYTF
few,.,TRBJ1-1,TRBV18,TGTGCCAGCTCACCAGGAATTGGGAACACTGAAGCTTTCTTT,CASSPGIGNTEAFF
many,TRBD2,TRBJ2-5,TRBV11-2,TGTGCCAGCAGCAAAGAGCGGGAGGGCCCAGAAGAGACCCAGTACTTC,CASSKEREGPEETQYF
many,TRBD2,TRBJ2-1,TRBV6-2/TRBV6-3,TGTGCCAGCAGTTACTCGTTAACGGGAGGACGAAATGAGCAGTTCTTC,CASSYSLTGGRNEQFF
many,.,TRBJ1-1,TRBV11-2,TGTGCCAGCAGCTTAAGGCGGAAGAACACTGAAGCTTTCTTT,CASSLRRKNTEAFF
many,.,TRBJ2-3,TRBV11-3,TGTGCCAGCAGCCCGGGGGAACTCACAGATACGCAGTATTTT,CASSPGELTDTQYF
many,.,TRBJ2-1,TRBV12-3/TRBV12-4,TGTGCCAGCAGTTCTGGACACAGAAACACCTACAATGAGCAGTTCTTC,CASSSGHRNTYNEQFF
many,.,TRBJ2-7,TRBV27,TGTGCCAGCGTCCACCCTAGGGGACACGAGCAGTACTTC,CASVHPRGHEQYF
many,.,TRBJ2-7,TRBV6-5,TGTGCCAGCAGTTACTCAGTTGGGGGGTCGTACGAGCAGTACTTC,CASSYSVGGSYEQYF
.,TRBD2,TRBJ2-5,TRBV7-2,TGTGCCAGCAGCCCCCTCGGGGGTGGACTAGCGGACAAAGAGACCCAGTACTTC,CASSPLGGGLADKETQYF
many,.,TRBJ1-1,TRBV30,TGTGCCTGGACTGGCCTCTACAACACTGAAGCTTTCTTT,CAWTGLYNTEAFF
.,.,TRBJ2-1,TRBV28,TGTGCCAGCAGTCCCGACAGGATTTACAATGAGCAGTTCTTC,CASSPDRIYNEQFF
many,TRBD1,TRBJ2-7,TRBV20-1,TGCAGTGCAGGGGACAGGGAAGGCAACGAGCAGTACTTC,CSAGDREGNEQYF
many,TRBD1,TRBJ2-7,TRBV2,TGTGCCAGCCGTACCCCGGGACAGTGGACCTCCTACGAGCAGTACTTC,CASRTPGQWTSYEQYF
.,TRBD1,TRBJ2-2,TRBV5-1,TGTGCCAGCAGCTTCACAGGGGGCAGGGTCGGGGAGCTGTTTTTT,CASSFTGGRVGELFF
few,.,TRBJ2-7,TRBV2,TGTGCCAGCTTCTATTTGGACGGCACCTACGAGCAGTACTTC,CASFYLDGTYEQYF
many,TRBD1,TRBJ2-1,TRBV2,TGTGCCAGCATGAGACAGGGGGCAAATGAGCAGTTCTTC,CASMRQGANEQFF
.,TRBD1,TRBJ1-1,TRBV20-1,TGCAGTGCTAGTCTGGACAGGGCGGACACTGAAGCTTTCTTT,CSASLDRADTEAFF
few,TRBD2,TRBJ2-7,TRBV7-9,TGTGCCAGCACGGGATCCCGACTAGCGCGGTACGAGCAGTACTTC,CASTGSRLARYEQYF
many,TRBD2,TRBJ2-3,TRBV30,TGTGCCTGGAGCGGGAGGCATACGCAGTATTTT,CAWSGRHTQYF
.,.,TRBJ1-6,TRBV30,TGTGCCTGGAGTGGACAAGATAATTCACCCCTCCACTTT,CAWSGQDNSPLHF
.,TRBD2,TRBJ2-1,TRBV10-3,TGTGCCATCAGCCGGACTAGCGGGGGGGTGGATGAGCAGTTCTTC,CAISRTSGGVDEQFF
many,.,TRBJ1-1,TRBV2,TGTGCCAGCAGTGAAGCTGTAGCGGGGCTGAACACTGAAGCTTTCTTT,CASSEAVAGLNTEAFF
many,TRBD1,TRBJ1-5,TRBV3-1,TGTGCCAGCAGCCAAGATAACAGGGGGGGCAATCAGCCCCAGCATTTT,CASSQDNRGGNQPQHF
.,TRBD1,TRBJ2-2,TRBV19,TGTGCCAGTAGTATGGGACAGGGGGAAGCGGGAGGTCGCACCGGGGAGCTGTTTTTT,CASSMGQGEAGGRTGELFF
many,.,TRBJ1-5,TRBV6-1,TGTGCCAGCAGTGAGTATAGCAATCAGCCCCAGCATTTT,CASSEYSNQPQHF